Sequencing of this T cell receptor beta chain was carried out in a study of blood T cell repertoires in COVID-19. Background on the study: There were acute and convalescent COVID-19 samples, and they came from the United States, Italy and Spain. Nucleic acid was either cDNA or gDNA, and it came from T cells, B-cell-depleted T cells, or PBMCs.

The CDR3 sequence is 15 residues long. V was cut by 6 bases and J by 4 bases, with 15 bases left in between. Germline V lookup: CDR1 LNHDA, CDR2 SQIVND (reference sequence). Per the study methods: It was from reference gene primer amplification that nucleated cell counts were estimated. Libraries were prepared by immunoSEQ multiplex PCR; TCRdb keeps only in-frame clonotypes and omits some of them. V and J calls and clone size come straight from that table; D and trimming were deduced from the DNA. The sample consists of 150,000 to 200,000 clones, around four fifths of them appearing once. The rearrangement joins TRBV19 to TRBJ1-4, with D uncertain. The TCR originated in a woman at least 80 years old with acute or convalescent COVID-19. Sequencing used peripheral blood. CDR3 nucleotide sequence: TGTGCCAGTAGCCGGACTCATCTAGTTAATGAAAAACTGTTTTTT. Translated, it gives CASSRTHLVNEKLFF.